What follows is one T cell receptor beta chain and its context. This sample was taken from a study of blood T cell repertoires in COVID-19. For the study at large: PBMCs, B-cell-depleted T cells, or T cells were the source of the cDNA or gDNA that made up the material.

The length of the CDR3 is 15 residues. The germline V and J ends were trimmed by 3 bases and 5 bases, with 17 bases remaining between them. CDR1 is SGHRS, CDR2 YFSETQ, per germline. As originally analysed: By means of reference gene primer amplification, nucleated cell counts were estimated. Clones were read by immunoSEQ multiplex PCR, and TCRdb kept only the in-frame ones, dropping some. V and J calls and clone size are given by that table; D and trimming were obtained from the DNA. The sample holds more than 200,000 clones, roughly 88% seen once. V is TRBV5-1 and J is TRBJ1-1; possibly TRBD1 for D (6 bases). Sequenced input: peripheral blood. The sequence derives from a human donor in a cohort sampled during active COVID-19. In DNA, the CDR3 is TGCGCCAGCAGCTACGCAACAGGGAGGGGGACTGAAGCTTTCTTT. Translated, it gives CASSYATGRGTEAFF.